This T cell receptor beta chain stems from a study of vaccination and CD4 T cells after COVID-19. Study-level points and caveats: Spike mono-reactivity marked 304 of 307 vaccine-specific clones in convalescent patients. Convalescent patients' median share of reactive clones seen only post-vaccination was approximately 85%.

The treatment denotes: roughly ten-day PBMC culture with coronavirus spike peptide pools or control peptides (ViraFEST assay). Negative selection purified CD4+ T cells after less than 11 days of culture. As for this clonotype: Its target is unknown.

The germline gives CDR1 MNHEY, CDR2 SVGEGT. The CDR3 loop spans 17 amino acids. V shed 0 bases and J shed 3 bases, with 15 bases lying between them. The study sequenced cultured CD4+ T cell DNA using the Oncomine TCR Beta short-read assay. It was from cultured CD4+ T cells that genomic DNA was extracted. TCRdb reanalysed the PCR reads using MiXCR and keeps one entry per CDR3 protein. Counted here are about 13,000 distinct CDR3 sequences, more than 45% occurring once; the ten biggest clones make up around 25%. The material sequenced was CD4+ T cells from blood, cultured in vitro. The sequence came from a human donor who had recovered from COVID-19. The chain links TRBV6-2 or TRBV6-3 to TRBJ1-5; D perhaps matches TRBD1 (5 bases). The CDR3 bases are TGTGCCAGCAGTTACTCGATGGGGGGTCCGGACAATCAGCCCCAGCATTTT. Encoded protein: CASSYSMGGPDNQPQHF.